This T cell receptor beta chain was sequenced in a study of beta chain features in type 1 diabetes. Study-wide results and caveats: A pattern of fewer insertions and more deletions at VDJ junctions was seen in type 1 diabetes patients.

The sample holds a few counts of this clone. The antigen is undetermined. CDR1 is SGHRS and CDR2 is YFSETQ in the germline V gene. This CDR3 is built from 12 residues. V dropped 4 bases and J dropped 3 bases, with 8 bases sitting between them. Since all of the isolated RNA was reverse transcribed, expressed TCRB transcripts were what got sequenced. TCRdb's table, derived via immunoSEQ multiplex PCR, lists solely in-frame clones and lacks some. The sample carries over 700,000 clones, about 17% recorded once. The TCR was taken from a woman aged 18-29 years in good health. The V call is TRBV5-1, the J call TRBJ2-7; the D gene could be TRBD1 or TRBD2 (6 bases each). The specimen sequenced was naive CD4+ T cells from blood. This chain's CDR3 is CASSEGGYEQYF. The CDR3 nucleotides are TGCGCCAGCAGCGAGGGGGGCTACGAGCAGTACTTC.